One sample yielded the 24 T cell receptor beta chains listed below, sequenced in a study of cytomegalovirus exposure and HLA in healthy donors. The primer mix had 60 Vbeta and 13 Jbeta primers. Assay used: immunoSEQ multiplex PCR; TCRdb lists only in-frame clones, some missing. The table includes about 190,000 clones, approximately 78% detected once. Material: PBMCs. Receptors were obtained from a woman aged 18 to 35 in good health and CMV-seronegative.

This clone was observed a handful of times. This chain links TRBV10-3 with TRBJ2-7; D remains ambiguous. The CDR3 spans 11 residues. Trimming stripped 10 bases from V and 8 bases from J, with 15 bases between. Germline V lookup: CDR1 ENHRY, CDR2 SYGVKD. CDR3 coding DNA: TGTGCCACGGGTCCATCCACGCAGCAGTACTTC. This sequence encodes CATGPSTQQYF.

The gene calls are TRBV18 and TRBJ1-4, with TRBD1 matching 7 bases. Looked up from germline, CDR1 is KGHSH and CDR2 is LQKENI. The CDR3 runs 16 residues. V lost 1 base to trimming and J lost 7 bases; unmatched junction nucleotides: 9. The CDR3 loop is CASSPQERGRREKLFF. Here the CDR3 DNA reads TGTGCCAGCTCACCACAGGAAAGGGGGCGCCGTGAAAAACTGTTTTTT.

CDR3 sequence: CSVTGQEGTQYF. The CDR3 DNA reads TGCAGCGTCACAGGACAGGAGGGGACCCAGTACTTC. The rearrangement joins TRBV29-1 to TRBJ2-5; D might be TRBD1 (7 bases). Germline CDR1 reads SQVTM; CDR2 reads ANQGSEA. The length of the CDR3 is 12 residues. V shed 6 bases and J shed 7 bases, with 15 bases lying between them.

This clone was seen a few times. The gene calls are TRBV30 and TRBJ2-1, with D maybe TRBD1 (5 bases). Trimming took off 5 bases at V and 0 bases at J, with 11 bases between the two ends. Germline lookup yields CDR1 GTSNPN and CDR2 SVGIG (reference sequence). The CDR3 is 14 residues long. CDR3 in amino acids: CAWVGRSSYNEQFF. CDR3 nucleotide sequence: TGTGCCTGGGTGGGGCGTAGCTCCTACAATGAGCAGTTCTTC.

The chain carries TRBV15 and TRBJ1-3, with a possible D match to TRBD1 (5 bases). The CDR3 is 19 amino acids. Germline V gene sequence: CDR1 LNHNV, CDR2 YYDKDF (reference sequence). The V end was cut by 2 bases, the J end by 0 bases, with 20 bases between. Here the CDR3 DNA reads TGTGCCACCAGCAGACCCAGCTCCGGACACTCGTCCTCTGGAAACACCATATATTTT. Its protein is CATSRPSSGHSSSGNTIYF.

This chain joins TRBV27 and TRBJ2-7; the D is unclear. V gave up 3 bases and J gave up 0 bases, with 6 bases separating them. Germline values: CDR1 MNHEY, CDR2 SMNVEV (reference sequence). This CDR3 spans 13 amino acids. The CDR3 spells CASSLTGSYEQYF. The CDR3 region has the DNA TGTGCCAGCAGTTTGACGGGCTCCTACGAGCAGTACTTC.

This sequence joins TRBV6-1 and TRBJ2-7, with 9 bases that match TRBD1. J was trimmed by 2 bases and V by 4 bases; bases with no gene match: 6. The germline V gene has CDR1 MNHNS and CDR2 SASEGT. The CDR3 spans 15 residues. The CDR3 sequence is CASSADRGPAYEQYV. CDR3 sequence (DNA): TGTGCCAGCAGTGCGGACAGGGGCCCAGCCTACGAGCAGTACGTC.

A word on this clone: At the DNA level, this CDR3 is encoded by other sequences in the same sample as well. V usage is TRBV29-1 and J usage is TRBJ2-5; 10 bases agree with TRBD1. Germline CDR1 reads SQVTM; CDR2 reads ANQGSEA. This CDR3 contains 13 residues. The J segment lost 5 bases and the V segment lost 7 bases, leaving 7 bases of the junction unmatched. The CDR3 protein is CSADRGQGETQYF. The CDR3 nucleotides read TGCAGCGCCGACAGGGGGCAGGGGGAGACCCAGTACTTC.

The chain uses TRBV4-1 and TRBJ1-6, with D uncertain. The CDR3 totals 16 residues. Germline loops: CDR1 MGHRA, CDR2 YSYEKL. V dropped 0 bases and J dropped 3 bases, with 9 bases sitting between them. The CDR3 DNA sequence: TGCGCCAGCAGCCAAGAATGGCAAATCTATAATTCACCCCTCCACTTT. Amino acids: CASSQEWQIYNSPLHF.

The CDR3 coding sequence is TGTGCCAGCACCTTTGGGGACAGGGCTGTAGATACGCAGTATTTT. Its translation is CASTFGDRAVDTQYF. V gene TRBV7-9 combines with J gene TRBJ2-3, with 9 nucleotides matching TRBD1. CDR3 size: 15 residues. V lost 7 bases and J lost 5; bases outside the gene matches: 10. From germline, CDR1 is SEHNR and CDR2 FQNEAQ (reference sequence). The full variable domain, with the rest looked up from reference TRBV7-9 and TRBJ2-3, is DTGVSQNPRHKITKRGQNVTFRCDPISEHNRLYWYRQTLGQGPEFLTYFQNEAQLEKSRLLSDRFSAERPKGSFSTLEIQRTEQGDSAMYLCASTFGDRAVDTQYFGPGTRLTVL.

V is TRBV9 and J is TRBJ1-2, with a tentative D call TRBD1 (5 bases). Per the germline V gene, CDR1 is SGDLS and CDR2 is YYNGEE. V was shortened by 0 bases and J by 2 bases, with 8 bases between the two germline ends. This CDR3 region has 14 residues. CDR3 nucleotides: TGTGCCAGCAGCGTAGGTGACAGCAACTATGGCTACACCTTC. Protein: CASSVGDSNYGYTF.

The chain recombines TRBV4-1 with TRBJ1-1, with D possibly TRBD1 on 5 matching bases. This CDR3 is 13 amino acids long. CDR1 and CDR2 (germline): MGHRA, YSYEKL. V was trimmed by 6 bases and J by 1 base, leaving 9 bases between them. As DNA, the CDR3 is TGCGCCAGCAGGCCTACAGGGAACACTGAAGCTTTCTTT. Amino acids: CASRPTGNTEAFF.

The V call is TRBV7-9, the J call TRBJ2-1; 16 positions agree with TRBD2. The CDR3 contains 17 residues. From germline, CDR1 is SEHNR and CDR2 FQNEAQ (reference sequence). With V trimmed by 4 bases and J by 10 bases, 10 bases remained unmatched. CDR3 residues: CASSSGLAGGLKLEQFF. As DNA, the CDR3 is TGTGCCAGCAGCTCGGGACTAGCGGGAGGGCTAAAACTAGAGCAGTTCTTC.

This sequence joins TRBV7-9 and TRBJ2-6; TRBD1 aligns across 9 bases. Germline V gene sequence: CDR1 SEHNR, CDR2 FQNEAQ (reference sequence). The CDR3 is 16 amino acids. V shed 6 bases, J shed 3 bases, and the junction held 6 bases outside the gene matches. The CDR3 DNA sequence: TGTGCCAGCAGGGAGACAGGGGGTCTTGGGGCCAACGTCCTGACTTTC. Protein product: CASRETGGLGANVLTF.

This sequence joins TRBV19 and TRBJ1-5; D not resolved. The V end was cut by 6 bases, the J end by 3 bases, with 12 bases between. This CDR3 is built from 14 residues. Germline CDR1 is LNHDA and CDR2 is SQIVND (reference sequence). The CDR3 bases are TGTGCCAGTAGCATCCGTACAGCCAATCAGCCCCAGCATTTT. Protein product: CASSIRTANQPQHF.

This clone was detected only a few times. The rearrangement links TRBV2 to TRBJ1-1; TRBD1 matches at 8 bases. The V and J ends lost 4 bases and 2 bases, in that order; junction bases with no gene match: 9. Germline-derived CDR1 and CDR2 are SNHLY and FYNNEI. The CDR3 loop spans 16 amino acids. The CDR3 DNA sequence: TGTGCCAGCAGTGTGGACAGGGAGGGTCGTAACACTGAAGCTTTCTTT. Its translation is CASSVDREGRNTEAFF. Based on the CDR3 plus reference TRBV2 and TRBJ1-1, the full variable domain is EPEVTQTPSHQVTQMGQEVILRCVPISNHLYFYWYRQILGQKVEFLVSFYNNEISEKSEIFDDQFSVERPDGSNFTLKIRSTKLEDSAMYFCASSVDREGRNTEAFFGQGTRLTVV.

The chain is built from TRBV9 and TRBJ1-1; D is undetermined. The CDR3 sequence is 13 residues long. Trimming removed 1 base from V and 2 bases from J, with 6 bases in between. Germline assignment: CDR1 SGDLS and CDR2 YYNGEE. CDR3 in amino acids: CASSVMTNTEAFF. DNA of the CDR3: TGTGCCAGCAGCGTAATGACAAACACTGAAGCTTTCTTT.

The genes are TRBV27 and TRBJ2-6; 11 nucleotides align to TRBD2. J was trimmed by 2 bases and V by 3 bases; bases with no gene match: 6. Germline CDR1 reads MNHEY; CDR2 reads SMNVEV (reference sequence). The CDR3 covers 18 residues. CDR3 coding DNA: TGTGCCAGCAGTTTCCTAGCGGGAGGCCCCCCTGGGGCCAACGTCCTGACTTTC. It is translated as CASSFLAGGPPGANVLTF.

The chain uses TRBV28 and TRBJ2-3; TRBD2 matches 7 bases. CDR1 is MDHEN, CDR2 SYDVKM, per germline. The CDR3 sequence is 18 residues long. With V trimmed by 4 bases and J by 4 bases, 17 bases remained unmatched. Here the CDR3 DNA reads TGTGCCAGCAGTTCCCCCCTAAAGACTAGCTTCGAGGCAGATACGCAGTATTTT. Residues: CASSSPLKTSFEADTQYF.

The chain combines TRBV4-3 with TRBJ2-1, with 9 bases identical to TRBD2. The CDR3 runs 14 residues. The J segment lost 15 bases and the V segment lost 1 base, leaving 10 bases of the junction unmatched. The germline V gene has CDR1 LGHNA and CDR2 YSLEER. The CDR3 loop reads CASSQVGTSILPFF. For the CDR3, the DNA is TGCGCCAGCAGCCAAGTTGGGACTAGCATTCTTCCGTTCTTC.

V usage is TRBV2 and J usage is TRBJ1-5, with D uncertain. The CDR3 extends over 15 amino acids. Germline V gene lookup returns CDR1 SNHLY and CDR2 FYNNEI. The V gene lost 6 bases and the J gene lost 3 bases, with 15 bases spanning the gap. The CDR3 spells CASRETAGVNQPQHF. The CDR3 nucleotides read TGTGCCAGCAGGGAAACAGCCGGGGTCAATCAGCCCCAGCATTTT.

CDR3 bases: TGTGCCAGCAGCTTAGAACAGAACACCGGGGAGCTGTTTTTT. This codes for CASSLEQNTGELFF. This chain links TRBV7-2 with TRBJ2-2, with unresolved D. V was pared by 1 base and J by 1 base, with 4 bases between. The CDR3 sequence is 14 residues long. CDR1 SGHTA and CDR2 FQGNSA come from the germline V gene.

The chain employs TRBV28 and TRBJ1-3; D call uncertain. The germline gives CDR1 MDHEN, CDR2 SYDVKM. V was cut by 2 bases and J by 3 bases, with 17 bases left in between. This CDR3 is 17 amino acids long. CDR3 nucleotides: TGTGCCAGCAGTTTACGAGGTACTGCAACCCTTGGAAACACCATATATTTT. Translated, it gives CASSLRGTATLGNTIYF.

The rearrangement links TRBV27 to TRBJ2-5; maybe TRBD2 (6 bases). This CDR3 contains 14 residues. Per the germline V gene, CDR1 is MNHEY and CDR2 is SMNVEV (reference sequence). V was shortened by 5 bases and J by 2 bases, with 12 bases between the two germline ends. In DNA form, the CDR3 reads TGTGCCAGCAGTACGGGGGTAGGGCAAGAGACCCAGTACTTC. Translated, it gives CASSTGVGQETQYF.